These 6 T cell receptor beta chains originate from one sample sequenced in a study of T cell responses to AZD1222 COVID-19 vaccine. TCRdb's table, derived via immunoSEQ multiplex PCR, lists solely in-frame clones and lacks some. This table has 110,000 or so clones, roughly 86% appearing once. Material: peripheral blood, obtained 28 days after the second AZD1222 dose. These receptors were taken from an adult who received the AZD1222 COVID-19 vaccine.

This clone appeared once. The V and J genes are TRBV28 and TRBJ2-1; TRBD2 matches 9 bases. This CDR3 has 16 amino acids. V lost 4 bases to trimming and J lost 7 bases; unmatched junction nucleotides: 11. Looked up from germline, CDR1 is MDHEN and CDR2 is SYDVKM. DNA for the CDR3: TGTGCCAGCAGTTCAACACGCGGGGGGGGTCTTAATGAGCAGTTCTTC. It is translated as CASSSTRGGGLNEQFF.

The chain couples TRBV5-6 to TRBJ1-3; possibly TRBD1 for D (5 bases). This CDR3 comprises 14 residues. Germline V lookup: CDR1 SGHDT, CDR2 YYEEEE. Trimming shortened V by 3 bases and J by 3 bases, and 10 bases separated the two germline ends. The CDR3 is CASSSGTLGNTIYF. The CDR3, as DNA: TGTGCCAGCAGCTCCGGGACTCTTGGAAACACCATATATTTT.

The chain employs TRBV27 and TRBJ2-2; 9 bases fit TRBD1. Per germline, CDR1 MNHEY and CDR2 SMNVEV (reference sequence). V lost 3 bases to trimming and J lost 6 bases; unmatched junction nucleotides: 11. The CDR3 is made up of 17 amino acids. The CDR3 protein is CASSFQVGQGRSGELFF. In DNA form, the CDR3 reads TGTGCCAGCAGTTTTCAGGTGGGACAGGGAAGGTCCGGGGAGCTGTTTTTT.

This chain joins TRBV9 and TRBJ1-3; D unresolved. The germline gives CDR1 SGDLS, CDR2 YYNGEE. The length of the CDR3 is 15 residues. V lost 3 bases to trimming and J lost 0 bases, with 10 bases between them. The CDR3 DNA sequence: TGTGCCAGCAGCGCGGACGGATCCTCTGGAAACACCATATATTTT. It encodes CASSADGSSGNTIYF. The full variable domain, its missing parts supplied by reference TRBV9 and TRBJ1-3, is DSGVTQTPKHLITATGQRVTLRCSPRSGDLSVYWYQQSLDQGLQFLIQYYNGEERAKGNILERFSAQQFPDLHSELNLSSLELGDSALYFCASSADGSSGNTIYFGEGSWLTVV.

A single count supports this clone. This rearrangement joins TRBV12-3 or TRBV12-4 to TRBJ1-2; D call uncertain. Trimming stripped 5 bases from V and 4 bases from J, with 11 bases between. This CDR3 is 13 amino acids long. CDR3 nucleotide sequence: TGTGCCAGCAGTCCGGAAAGGGCCTATGGCTACACCTTC. Translated: CASSPERAYGYTF.

The rearrangement joins TRBV6-5 to TRBJ2-7; unclear D gene. V lost 10 bases, J lost 3 bases, and 13 bases lay in between. The CDR3 covers 12 residues. Per germline, CDR1 MNHEY and CDR2 SVGAGI. The CDR3 region has the DNA TGTGCCACCTCTATTAACGGCTACGAGCAGTACTTC. Translation gives CATSINGYEQYF.